This T cell receptor beta chain was captured by sequencing in a study of neoadjuvant anti-PD-1 for oral cavity cancer. About the research overall: Patients without progression got a fourth dose around day 43.

This CDR3 region has 14 residues. CDR1 is MNHNY and CDR2 is SVGAGI in the germline V gene (reference sequence). With V trimmed by 8 bases and J by 7 bases, 8 bases remained unmatched. Time point reported: after neoadjuvant nivolumab, at surgical resection. The patients had HPV-negative, locally advanced oral cavity squamous cell carcinoma. Blood cells were analyzed directly, without culture or expansion. PBMC libraries mostly used roughly 500 ng of input genomic DNA, with six replicates per sample. Assay used: immunoSEQ multiplex PCR; TCRdb lists only in-frame clones, some missing. The table includes tens of thousands of clones, roughly 81% detected once.

This chain joins TRBV6-6 and TRBJ2-2; 9 positions match TRBD1. The sequence derives from a person aged 40 to 85 with oral cavity squamous cell carcinoma. The starting material was PBMCs, obtained after nivolumab (anti-PD-1) treatment. The CDR3 bases are TGTGCCAGCTGTCCGGGACAGGGTCACGGGGAGCTGTTTTTT. Translated, it gives CASCPGQGHGELFF.